This T cell receptor (beta chain) originates from a study of blood T cells in healthy people across ages. Study-level findings and limits: A strong correlation was seen between TCR beta diversity and naive T cell percentage. Greater diversity and more naive CD4+ cells were seen in long-lived donors than in aged donors.

A remark on this clonotype: The antigen remains unidentified.

CDR3 length equals 13 residues. CDR1 SQVTM and CDR2 ANQGSEA come from the germline V gene. V dropped 5 bases and J dropped 2 bases, with 10 bases sitting between them. A second PCR of 7 to 11 cycles used a sample-barcoded 5' primer and a J-beta primer mix. TCRdb re-derived calls from the 5' RACE reads in MiXCR, one entry per CDR3 protein. The sample holds about 580,000 distinct CDR3 sequences, roughly 48% seen once. The receptor's source is a man aged 80 or over in good health. The chain carries TRBV29-1 and TRBJ1-5, with D maybe TRBD1 (5 bases). The sample comprised blood. CDR3 in amino acids: CSVRDSGNQPQHF. CDR3 coding DNA: TGCAGCGTTCGTGACAGTGGCAATCAGCCCCAGCATTTT.